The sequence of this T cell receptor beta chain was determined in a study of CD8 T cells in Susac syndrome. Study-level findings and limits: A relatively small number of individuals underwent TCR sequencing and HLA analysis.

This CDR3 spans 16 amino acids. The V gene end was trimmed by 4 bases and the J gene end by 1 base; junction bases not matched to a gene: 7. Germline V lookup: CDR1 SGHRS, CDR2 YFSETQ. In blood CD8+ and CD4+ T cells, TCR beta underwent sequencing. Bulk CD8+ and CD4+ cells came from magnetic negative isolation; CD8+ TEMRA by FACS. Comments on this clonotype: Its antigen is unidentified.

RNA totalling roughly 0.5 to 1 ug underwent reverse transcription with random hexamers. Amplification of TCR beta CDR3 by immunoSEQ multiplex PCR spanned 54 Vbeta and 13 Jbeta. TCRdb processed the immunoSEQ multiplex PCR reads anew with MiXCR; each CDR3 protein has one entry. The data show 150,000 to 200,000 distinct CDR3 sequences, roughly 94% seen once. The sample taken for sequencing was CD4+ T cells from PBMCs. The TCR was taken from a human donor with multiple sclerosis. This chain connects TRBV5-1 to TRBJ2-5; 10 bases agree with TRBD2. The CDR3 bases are TGCGCCAGCAGCCCGCGGACTAGCGGCCCCCAAGAGACCCAGTACTTC. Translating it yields CASSPRTSGPQETQYF.